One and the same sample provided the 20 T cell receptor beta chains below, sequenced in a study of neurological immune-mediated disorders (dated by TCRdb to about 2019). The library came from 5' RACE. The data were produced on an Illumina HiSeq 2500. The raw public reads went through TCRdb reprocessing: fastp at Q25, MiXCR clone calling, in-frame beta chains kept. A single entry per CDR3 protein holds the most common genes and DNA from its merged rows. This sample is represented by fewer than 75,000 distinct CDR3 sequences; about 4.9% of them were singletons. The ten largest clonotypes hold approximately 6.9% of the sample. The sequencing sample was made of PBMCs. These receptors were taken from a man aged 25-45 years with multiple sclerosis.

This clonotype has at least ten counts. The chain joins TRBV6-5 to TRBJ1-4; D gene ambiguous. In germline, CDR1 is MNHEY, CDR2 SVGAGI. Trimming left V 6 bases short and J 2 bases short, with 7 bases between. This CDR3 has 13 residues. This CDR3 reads CASRGYTNEKLFF. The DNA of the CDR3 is TGTGCCAGCAGGGGTTATACTAATGAAAAACTGTTTTTT.

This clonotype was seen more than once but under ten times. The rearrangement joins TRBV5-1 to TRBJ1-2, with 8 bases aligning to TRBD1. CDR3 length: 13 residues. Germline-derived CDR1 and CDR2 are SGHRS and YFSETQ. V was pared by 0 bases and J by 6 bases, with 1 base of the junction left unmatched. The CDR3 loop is CASSLETGDGYTF. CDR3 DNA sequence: TGCGCCAGCAGCTTGGAGACAGGGGATGGCTACACCTTC.

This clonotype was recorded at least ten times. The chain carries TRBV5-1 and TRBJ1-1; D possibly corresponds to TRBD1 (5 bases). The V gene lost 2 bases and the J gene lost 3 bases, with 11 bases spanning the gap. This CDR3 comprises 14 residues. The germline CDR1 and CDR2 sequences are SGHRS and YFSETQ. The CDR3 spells CASSFSGADTEAFF. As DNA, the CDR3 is TGCGCCAGCAGCTTCAGTGGGGCCGACACTGAAGCTTTCTTT.

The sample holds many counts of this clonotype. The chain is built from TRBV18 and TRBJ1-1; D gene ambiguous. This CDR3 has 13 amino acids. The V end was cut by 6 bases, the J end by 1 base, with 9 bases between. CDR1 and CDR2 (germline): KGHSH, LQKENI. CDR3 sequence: CASSRLQNTEAFF. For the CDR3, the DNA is TGTGCCAGCTCGCGACTCCAGAACACTGAAGCTTTCTTT.

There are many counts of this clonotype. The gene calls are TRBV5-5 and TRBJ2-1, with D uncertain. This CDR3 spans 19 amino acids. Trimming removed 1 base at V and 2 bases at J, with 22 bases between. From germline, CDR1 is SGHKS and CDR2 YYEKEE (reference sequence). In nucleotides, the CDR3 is TGTGCCAGCAGCTTGTTTTTACCTTACCACCCGACGGCCTACAATGAGCAGTTCTTC. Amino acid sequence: CASSLFLPYHPTAYNEQFF.

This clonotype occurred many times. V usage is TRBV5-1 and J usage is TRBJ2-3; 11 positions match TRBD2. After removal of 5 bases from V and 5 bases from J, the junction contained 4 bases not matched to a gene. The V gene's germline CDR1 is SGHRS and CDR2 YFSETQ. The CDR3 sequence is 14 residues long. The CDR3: CASRLAGVRDTQYF. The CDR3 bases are TGCGCCAGCAGACTAGCGGGGGTGCGAGATACGCAGTATTTT.

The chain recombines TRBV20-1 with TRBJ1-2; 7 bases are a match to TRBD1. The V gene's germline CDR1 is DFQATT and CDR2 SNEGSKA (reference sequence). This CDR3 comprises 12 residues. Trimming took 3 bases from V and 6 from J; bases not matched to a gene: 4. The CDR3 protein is CSARKGADGYTF. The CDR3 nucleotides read TGCAGTGCTAGGAAGGGGGCGGATGGCTACACCTTC.

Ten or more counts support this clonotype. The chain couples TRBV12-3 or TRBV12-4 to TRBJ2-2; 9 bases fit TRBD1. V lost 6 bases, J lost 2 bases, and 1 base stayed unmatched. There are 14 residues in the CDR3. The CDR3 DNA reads TGTGCCAGCAGGGGACAGGGAAACACCGGGGAGCTGTTTTTT. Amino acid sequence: CASRGQGNTGELFF.

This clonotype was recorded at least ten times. The CDR3 loop is CASSVRLYTEAFF. CDR3 sequence (DNA): TGTGCCAGCAGCGTTAGGTTGTATACTGAAGCTTTCTTT. The chain uses TRBV9 and TRBJ1-1; D unresolved. This CDR3 region has 13 residues. From germline, CDR1 is SGDLS and CDR2 YYNGEE. V was clipped by 2 bases and J by 5 bases, with 10 bases between them.

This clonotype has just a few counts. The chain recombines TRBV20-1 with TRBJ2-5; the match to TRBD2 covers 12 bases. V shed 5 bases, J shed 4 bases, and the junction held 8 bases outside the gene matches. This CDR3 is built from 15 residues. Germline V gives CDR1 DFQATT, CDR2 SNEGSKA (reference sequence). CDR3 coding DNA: TGCAGTGCTCGGCCACTAGCGGGGGGCGCAGAGACCCAGTACTTC. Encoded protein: CSARPLAGGAETQYF.

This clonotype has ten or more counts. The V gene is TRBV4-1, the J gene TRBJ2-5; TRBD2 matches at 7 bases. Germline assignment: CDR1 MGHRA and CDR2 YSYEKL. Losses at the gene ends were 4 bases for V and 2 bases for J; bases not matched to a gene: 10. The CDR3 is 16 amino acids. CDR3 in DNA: TGCGCCAGCAGCCTTGGTCGACAGCGGGGACAAGAGACCCAGTACTTC. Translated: CASSLGRQRGQETQYF.

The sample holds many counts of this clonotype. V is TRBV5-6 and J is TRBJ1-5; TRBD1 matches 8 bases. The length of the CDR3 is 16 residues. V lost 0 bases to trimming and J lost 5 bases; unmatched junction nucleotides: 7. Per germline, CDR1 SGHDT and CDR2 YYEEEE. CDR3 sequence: CASSLGVRGHDQPQHF. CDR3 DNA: TGTGCCAGCAGCTTGGGGGTCAGGGGGCATGATCAGCCCCAGCATTTT. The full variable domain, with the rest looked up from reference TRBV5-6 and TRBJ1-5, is DAGVTQSPTHLIKTRGQQVTLRCSPKSGHDTVSWYQQALGQGPQFIFQYYEEEERQRGNFPDRFSGHQFPNYSSELNVNALLLGDSALYLCASSLGVRGHDQPQHFGDGTRLSIL.

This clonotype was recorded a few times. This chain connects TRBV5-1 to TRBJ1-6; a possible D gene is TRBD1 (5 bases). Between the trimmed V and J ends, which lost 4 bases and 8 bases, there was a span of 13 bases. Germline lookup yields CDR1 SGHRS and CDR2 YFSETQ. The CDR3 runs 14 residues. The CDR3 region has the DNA TGCGCCAGCAGCAAGGGGTCTGGGGATTCACCCCTCCACTTT. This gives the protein CASSKGSGDSPLHF.

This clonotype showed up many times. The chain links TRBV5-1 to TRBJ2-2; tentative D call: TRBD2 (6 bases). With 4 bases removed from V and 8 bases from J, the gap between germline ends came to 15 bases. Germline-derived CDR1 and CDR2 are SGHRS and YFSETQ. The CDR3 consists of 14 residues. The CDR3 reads CASSREIIRGELFF. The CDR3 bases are TGCGCCAGCAGCCGGGAGATCATCCGAGGGGAGCTGTTTTTT.

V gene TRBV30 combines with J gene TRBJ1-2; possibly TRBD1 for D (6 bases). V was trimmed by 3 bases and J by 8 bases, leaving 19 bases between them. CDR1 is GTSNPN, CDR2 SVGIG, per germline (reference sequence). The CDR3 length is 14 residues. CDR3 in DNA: TGTGCCTGGAGACAGAAGGCGGGGGCGCGCGGCTACACCTTC. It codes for CAWRQKAGARGYTF.

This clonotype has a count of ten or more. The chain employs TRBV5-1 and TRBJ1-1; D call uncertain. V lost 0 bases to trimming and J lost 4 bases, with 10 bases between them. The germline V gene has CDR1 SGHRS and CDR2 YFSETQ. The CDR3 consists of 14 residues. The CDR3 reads CASSLDTVGTEAFF. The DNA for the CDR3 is TGCGCCAGCAGCTTGGACACCGTGGGCACTGAAGCTTTCTTT.

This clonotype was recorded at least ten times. The DNA of the CDR3 is TGTGCCAGCAGCCAAGATCGGATAGGGAGGCGGGCTTTCTTT. It specifies CASSQDRIGRRAFF. The chain recombines TRBV3-1 with TRBJ1-1, with no clear D. The CDR3 covers 14 residues. Per germline, CDR1 LGHDT and CDR2 YNNKEL (reference sequence). The V end was cut by 0 bases, the J end by 11 bases, with 16 bases between.

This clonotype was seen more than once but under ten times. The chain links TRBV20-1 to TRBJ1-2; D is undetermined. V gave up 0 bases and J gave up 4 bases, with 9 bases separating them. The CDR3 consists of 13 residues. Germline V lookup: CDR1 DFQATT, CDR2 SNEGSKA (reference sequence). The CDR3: CSAREGNLYGYTF. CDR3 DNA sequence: TGCAGTGCTAGAGAGGGTAACCTCTATGGCTACACCTTC.

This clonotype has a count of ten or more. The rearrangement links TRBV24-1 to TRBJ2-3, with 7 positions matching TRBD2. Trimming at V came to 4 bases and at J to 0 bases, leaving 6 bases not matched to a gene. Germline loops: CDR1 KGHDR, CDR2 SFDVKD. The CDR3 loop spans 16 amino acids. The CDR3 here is CATSDPGGGSTDTQYF. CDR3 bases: TGTGCCACCAGTGACCCGGGCGGGGGAAGCACAGATACGCAGTATTTT.

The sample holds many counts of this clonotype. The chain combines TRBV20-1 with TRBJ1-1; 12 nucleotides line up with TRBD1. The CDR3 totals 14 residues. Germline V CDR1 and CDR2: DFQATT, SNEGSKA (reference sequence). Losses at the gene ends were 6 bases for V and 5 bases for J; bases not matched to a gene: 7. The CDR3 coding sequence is TGCAGTGCCGCGGGACAGGGGGCGCGGACTGAAGCTTTCTTT. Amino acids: CSAAGQGARTEAFF.